A single sample is the source of the 13 T cell receptor beta chains below, sequenced in a study of Graves' ophthalmopathy and Graves' hyperthyroidism. The study amplified TCR beta CDR3 regions using RNA transcripts. HTBI primers primed a first-round RT-PCR, and a second-round multiplex PCR followed. TCRdb fed the multiplex PCR reads into MiXCR, producing one record per CDR3 protein. The sample includes hundreds of thousands of distinct CDR3 sequences, roughly 21% of them seen just once. The sequencing input was peripheral blood. These receptors were obtained from a woman under 30 with stable Graves' hyperthyroidism.

This clonotype has at least ten counts. The V and J genes are TRBV19 and TRBJ2-7; D is perhaps TRBD1 (6 bases). Trimming shortened V by 1 base and J by 2 bases, and 9 bases separated the two germline ends. The CDR3 runs to 14 residues. Germline loops: CDR1 LNHDA, CDR2 SQIVND (reference sequence). DNA of the CDR3: TGTGCCAGTAGTATAGCAGGGGCGCCCTACGAGCAGTACTTC. As protein: CASSIAGAPYEQYF.

The chain recombines TRBV10-3 with TRBJ1-1, with unresolved D. V lost 5 bases to trimming and J lost 2 bases, with 9 bases between them. CDR1 ENHRY and CDR2 SYGVKD come from the germline V gene. The CDR3 has 13 amino acids. CDR3 amino acids: CAISIGPNTEAFF. CDR3 DNA: TGTGCCATCAGTATTGGGCCCAACACTGAAGCTTTCTTT.

This clonotype occurred many times. The genes are TRBV3-1 and TRBJ1-1, with D unresolved. V was trimmed by 0 bases and J by 8 bases, leaving 10 bases between them. This CDR3 region has 13 residues. The germline V gene encodes CDR1 LGHDT and CDR2 YNNKEL (reference sequence). CDR3 DNA sequence: TGTGCCAGCAGCCAAGATTGGAGCAGAGAAGCTTTCTTT. Amino acids: CASSQDWSREAFF. The full variable domain, in which reference TRBV3-1 and TRBJ1-1 provide the parts outside the CDR3, is DTAVSQTPKYLVTQMGNDKSIKCEQNLGHDTMYWYKQDSKKFLKIMFSYNNKELIINETVPNRFSPKSPDKAHLNLHINSLELGDSAVYFCASSQDWSREAFFGQGTRLTVV.

This clonotype has at least ten counts. V gene TRBV6-1 combines with J gene TRBJ1-5; D is undetermined. The CDR3 extends over 14 amino acids. The germline V and J ends were trimmed by 7 bases and 0 bases, with 10 bases remaining between them. In germline, CDR1 is MNHNS, CDR2 SASEGT. The CDR3 DNA is TGTGCCAGCAAGGCTACGTATAGCAATCAGCCCCAGCATTTT. This codes for CASKATYSNQPQHF.

This clonotype was counted many times. At one end, the junction sequence differs from germline, possibly due to a read error. The chain links TRBV9 to TRBJ2-7; 13 bases agree with TRBD2. From germline, CDR1 is SGDLS and CDR2 YYNGEE. This CDR3 spans 15 amino acids. CDR3 loop: CASSVGGLAGDEQCF. CDR3 coding DNA: TGTGCCAGCAGCGTCGGCGGACTAGCGGGAGACGAGCAGTGCTTC.

The table lists this clonotype with many counts. The chain carries TRBV7-9 and TRBJ2-7; D is unclear. V lost 3 bases, J lost 0 bases, and 9 bases lay in between. Germline CDR1 SEHNR, CDR2 FQNEAQ (reference sequence). This CDR3 spans 14 amino acids. This CDR3 reads CASSLVDVSYEQYF. The CDR3 DNA follows: TGTGCCAGCAGCTTGGTAGACGTCTCCTACGAGCAGTACTTC.

As for this clonotype: A read error may be the cause here, since a much bigger clone is one base away. The rearrangement joins TRBV5-1 to TRBJ2-2; 7 nucleotides agree with TRBD1. Germline CDR1 and CDR2: SGHRS and YFSETQ. The CDR3 runs 13 residues. The CDR3 DNA follows: TGCGCCAGCAGCTTGGAGCCCACAGGGGAGCTGTGTTTT. This encodes CASSLEPTGELCF.

This clonotype has at least ten counts. CDR3 DNA: TGTGCCAGCAGCCCAACAGGTCCCGGGACACCCAATTCACCCCTCCACTTT. Its protein is CASSPTGPGTPNSPLHF. The chain links TRBV7-9 to TRBJ1-6, with D tentatively TRBD1 (6 bases). The germline CDR1 and CDR2 sequences are SEHNR and FQNEAQ (reference sequence). This CDR3 region has 17 residues. With 5 bases removed from V and 7 bases from J, the gap between germline ends came to 21 bases.

This clonotype was detected ten times or more. This rearrangement joins TRBV28 to TRBJ1-1; a weak D match, TRBD1 (5 bases). The germline V gene encodes CDR1 MDHEN and CDR2 SYDVKM. The CDR3 contains 15 residues. Trimming cost V 4 bases and J 4 bases, with 16 bases left between them. CDR3 nucleotide sequence: TGTGCCAGCAGTTCTTTGCAGGCAGGGAGCACTGAAGCTTTCTTT. Translation: CASSSLQAGSTEAFF.

The sample holds many counts of this clonotype. This chain links TRBV20-1 with TRBJ1-1; TRBD1 is a possible D gene (6 bases). Germline CDR1 and CDR2: DFQATT and SNEGSKA (reference sequence). The CDR3 has 15 residues. V was shortened by 1 base and J by 8 bases, with 20 bases between the two germline ends. The CDR3 loop is CSARVTGMNIAEAFF. The DNA for the CDR3 is TGCAGTGCTAGAGTAACAGGGATGAACATAGCCGAAGCTTTCTTT.

The chain carries TRBV6-2 or TRBV6-3 and TRBJ1-1, with D possibly matching TRBD1 (5 bases). The CDR3 extends over 16 amino acids. V dropped 4 bases and J dropped 3 bases, with 18 bases sitting between them. Germline V lookup: CDR1 MNHEY, CDR2 SVGEGT. The CDR3 nucleotides are TGTGCCAGCAGTTTCCGGGGCCCGCGAAAGGACACTGAAGCTTTCTTT. Protein sequence: CASSFRGPRKDTEAFF.

V and J are TRBV28 and TRBJ2-7; D perhaps matches TRBD1 (6 bases). Germline lookup yields CDR1 MDHEN and CDR2 SYDVKM. V lost 7 bases and J lost 0, with 13 bases in between. This CDR3 comprises 14 residues. The DNA for the CDR3 is TGTGCCAGCATCCCCCAGGGGCCCTCCTACGAGCAGTACTTC. This translates into CASIPQGPSYEQYF. The entire variable domain, with the rest obtained from reference TRBV28 and TRBJ2-7, is as follows: DVKVTQSSRYLVKRTGEKVFLECVQDMDHENMFWYRQDPGLGLRLIYFSYDVKMKEKGDIPEGYSVSREKKERFSLILESASTNQTSMYLCASIPQGPSYEQYFGPGTRLTVT.

This clonotype was counted at least ten times. CDR3 protein: CATDPLAGGGETQYF. Here the CDR3 DNA reads TGTGCCACCGATCCCCTAGCGGGAGGCGGCGAGACCCAGTACTTC. The chain is built from TRBV28 and TRBJ2-5; 11 bases line up with TRBD2. This CDR3 is 15 amino acids long. The V gene end was trimmed by 10 bases and the J gene end by 5 bases; junction bases not matched to a gene: 12. Germline CDR1 MDHEN, CDR2 SYDVKM.